A single sample gave rise to the 5 T cell receptor beta chains below, sequenced in a study of naive and memory T cell subsets. The beta constant-region primer was an equimolar mix of two oligonucleotides covering TRBC1 and TRBC2. TCRdb reprocessed the UMI-ligation and nested PCR reads via MiXCR and lists one record per CDR3 protein. Of tens of thousands of distinct CDR3 sequences listed, roughly 7.3% were seen once; the top ten hold about 1.6%. Sequencing was performed on central memory CD4+ T cells from blood. Every receptor here comes from a human donor in good health.

V gene TRBV29-1 combines with J gene TRBJ2-1, with 10 bases matching TRBD2. The length of the CDR3 is 14 residues. V trimming: 5 bases; J trimming: 8 bases; junction bases outside the gene matches: 9. CDR1 SQVTM and CDR2 ANQGSEA come from the germline V gene. CDR3 region: CSVPTGTSVYEQFF. CDR3 coding DNA: TGCAGCGTTCCAACCGGGACTAGCGTCTATGAGCAGTTCTTC.

About this clonotype: One end of the junction does not line up with germline, which may come from a read error. The genes are TRBV20-1 and TRBJ2-3, with D tentatively TRBD1 (5 bases). Germline loops: CDR1 DFQATT, CDR2 SNEGSKA (reference sequence). The CDR3 sequence is 16 residues long. The CDR3 reads CSARGFRGHFTDTRYF. CDR3 DNA sequence: TGCAGTGCTAGAGGATTCCGTGGACACTTCACAGATACGCGGTATTTT.

This clonotype showed up just a few times. This chain links TRBV2 with TRBJ2-5; D not resolved. V lost 7 bases and J 1 base, leaving 16 bases between the germline ends. The germline CDR1 and CDR2 sequences are SNHLY and FYNNEI. CDR3 length: 15 amino acids. CDR3: CASKKENSRQETQYF. The CDR3 DNA sequence: TGTGCCAGCAAGAAGGAAAACAGCCGCCAAGAGACCCAGTACTTC. The complete variable domain, with remaining parts taken from reference TRBV2 and TRBJ2-5, reads EPEVTQTPSHQVTQMGQEVILRCVPISNHLYFYWYRQILGQKVEFLVSFYNNEISEKSEIFDDQFSVERPDGSNFTLKIRSTKLEDSAMYFCASKKENSRQETQYFGPGTRLLVL.

The gene calls are TRBV6-6 and TRBJ2-7; TRBD2 matches 14 bases. The V segment lost 0 bases and the J segment 5 bases; nucleotides outside the gene matches: 6. Looked up from germline, CDR1 is MNHNY and CDR2 is SVGAGI (reference sequence). The CDR3 extends over 17 amino acids. The CDR3 is CASSYSLTSGRANEQYF. The CDR3 nucleotides read TGTGCCAGCAGTTACTCCCTGACTAGCGGGAGGGCCAACGAGCAGTACTTC.

This clonotype was detected ten times or more. The chain uses TRBV12-3 or TRBV12-4 and TRBJ2-7; D possibly uses TRBD1 or TRBD2 (5 bases each). CDR3 length: 14 amino acids. Between the trimmed V and J ends, which lost 2 bases and 4 bases, there was a span of 12 bases. The CDR3 loop is CASSLTGTRYEQYF. The DNA of the CDR3 is TGTGCCAGCAGTTTAACGGGGACCCGATACGAGCAGTACTTC.